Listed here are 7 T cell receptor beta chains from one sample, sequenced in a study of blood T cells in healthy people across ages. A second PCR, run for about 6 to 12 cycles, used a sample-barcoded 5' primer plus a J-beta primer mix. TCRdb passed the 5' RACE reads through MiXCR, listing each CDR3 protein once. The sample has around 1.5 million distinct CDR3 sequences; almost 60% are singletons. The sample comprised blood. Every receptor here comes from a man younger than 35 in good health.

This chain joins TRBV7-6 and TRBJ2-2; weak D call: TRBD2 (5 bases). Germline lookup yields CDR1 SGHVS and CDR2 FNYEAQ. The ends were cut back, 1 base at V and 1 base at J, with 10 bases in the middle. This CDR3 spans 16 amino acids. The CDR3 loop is CASSLGSSGNTGELFF. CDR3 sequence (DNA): TGTGCCAGCAGCTTAGGTAGCAGCGGGAACACCGGGGAGCTGTTTTTT.

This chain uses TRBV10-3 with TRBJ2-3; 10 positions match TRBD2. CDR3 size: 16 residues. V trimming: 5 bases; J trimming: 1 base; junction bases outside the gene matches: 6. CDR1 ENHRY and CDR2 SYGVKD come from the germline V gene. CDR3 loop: CAISSLAGAGTDTQYF. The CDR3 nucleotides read TGTGCCATCAGTTCCCTAGCGGGAGCGGGCACAGATACGCAGTATTTT.

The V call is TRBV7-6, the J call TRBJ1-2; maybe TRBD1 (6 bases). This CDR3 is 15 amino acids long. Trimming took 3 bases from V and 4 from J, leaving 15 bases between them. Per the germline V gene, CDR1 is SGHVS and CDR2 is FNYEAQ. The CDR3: CASSLVGGLSYGYTF. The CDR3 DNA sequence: TGTGCCAGCAGCTTGGTCGGGGGGCTGAGCTATGGCTACACCTTC.

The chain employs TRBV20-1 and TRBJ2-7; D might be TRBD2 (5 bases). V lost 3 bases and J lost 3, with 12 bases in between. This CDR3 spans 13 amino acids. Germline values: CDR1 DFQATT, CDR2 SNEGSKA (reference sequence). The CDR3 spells CSARQTTYYEQYF. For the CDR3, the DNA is TGCAGTGCTAGGCAGACTACCTACTACGAGCAGTACTTC.

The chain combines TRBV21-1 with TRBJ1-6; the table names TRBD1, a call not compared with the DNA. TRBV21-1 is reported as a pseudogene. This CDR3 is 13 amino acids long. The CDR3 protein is CASNPTGGTPLHF. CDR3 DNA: TGTGCCAGCAATCCGACGGGGGGAACACCCCTCCACTTT.

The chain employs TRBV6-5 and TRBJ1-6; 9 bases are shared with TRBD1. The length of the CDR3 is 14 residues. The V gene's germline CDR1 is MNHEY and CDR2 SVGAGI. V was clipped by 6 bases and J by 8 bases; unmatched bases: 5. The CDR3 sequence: CASRPGTGHSPLHF. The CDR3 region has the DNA TGTGCCAGCAGGCCCGGGACAGGGCATTCACCCCTCCACTTT.

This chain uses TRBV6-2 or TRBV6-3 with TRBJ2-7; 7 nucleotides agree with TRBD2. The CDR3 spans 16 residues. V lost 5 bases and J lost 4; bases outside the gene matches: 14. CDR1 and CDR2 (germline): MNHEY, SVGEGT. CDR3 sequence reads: CASSHGGAGYGYEQYF. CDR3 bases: TGTGCCAGCAGTCACGGGGGAGCGGGATACGGTTACGAGCAGTACTTC.